Listed below are T cell receptor beta chains from one sample, sequenced in a study of beta chain features in type 1 diabetes. Measured with immunoSEQ multiplex PCR; TCRdb has only the in-frame clones, and not every one. The sample includes hundreds of thousands of clones, around 12% of them seen just once. Sequenced material: naive CD4+ T cells from blood. These receptors came from a woman aged 18-29 years with type 1 diabetes. Both conserved end residues are part of each CDR3. Fields, in order: D gene, clone size, V gene, J gene, CDR3 DNA, CDR3 protein. The D gene is left open where the match is weak. Size is omitted from some rows. Given values are once, few, many or a class for expanded clones.

d_call: .
clone_size: .
v_call: TRBV4-3
j_call: TRBJ2-1
cdr3_nt: TGCGCCAGCAGCCAAGACCCCCCTAGCGAAAGGGGCTACAATGAGCAGTTCTTC
cdr3_aa: CASSQDPPSERGYNEQFF

d_call: .
clone_size: .
v_call: TRBV19
j_call: TRBJ1-1
cdr3_nt: TGTGCCAGTAGAAAGCAGGGTACTGAAGCTTTCTTT
cdr3_aa: CASRKQGTEAFF

d_call: TRBD1
clone_size: .
v_call: TRBV4-3
j_call: TRBJ1-6
cdr3_nt: TGCGCCAGCAGCCAAGATGGCCAGGGGGCCGGTTCACCCCTCCACTTT
cdr3_aa: CASSQDGQGAGSPLHF

d_call: .
clone_size: .
v_call: TRBV30
j_call: TRBJ1-2
cdr3_nt: TGTGCCTGGAGTGTAGGGGGGGGCAGTGGCTACACCTTC
cdr3_aa: CAWSVGGGSGYTF

d_call: TRBD1
clone_size: .
v_call: TRBV14
j_call: TRBJ1-1
cdr3_nt: TGTGCCAGCAGCCAAGCTCAGGGGGATTGGACTGAAGCTTTCTTT
cdr3_aa: CASSQAQGDWTEAFF

d_call: .
clone_size: .
v_call: TRBV10-3
j_call: TRBJ2-3
cdr3_nt: TGTGCCATCGGGGGGGCCACGAAGGATACGCAGTATTTT
cdr3_aa: CAIGGATKDTQYF

d_call: .
clone_size: few
v_call: TRBV19
j_call: TRBJ2-6
cdr3_nt: TGTGCCAGTTCCCAGATTGTGGCCCTGAGGGCCAACGTCCTGACTTTC
cdr3_aa: CASSQIVALRANVLTF

d_call: .
clone_size: .
v_call: TRBV11-3
j_call: TRBJ2-3
cdr3_nt: TGTGCCAGCAGCTTTTCGCCACACACAGATACGCAGTATTTT
cdr3_aa: CASSFSPHTDTQYF

d_call: .
clone_size: .
v_call: TRBV30
j_call: TRBJ1-3
cdr3_nt: TGTGCCTGGAGTGTCAAAACGGTATTCCCTGGAAACACCATATATTTT
cdr3_aa: CAWSVKTVFPGNTIYF

d_call: TRBD2
clone_size: .
v_call: TRBV19
j_call: TRBJ2-1
cdr3_nt: TGTGCCAGTACTAGCGGACCGTCCTACAATGAGCAGTTCTTC
cdr3_aa: CASTSGPSYNEQFF

d_call: .
clone_size: few
v_call: TRBV4-2
j_call: TRBJ2-3
cdr3_nt: TGTGCCAGCAGCCAAGAAGCCCCGGATACGCAGTATTTT
cdr3_aa: CASSQEAPDTQYF

d_call: TRBD1
clone_size: once
v_call: TRBV5-6
j_call: TRBJ2-7
cdr3_nt: TGTGCCAGCAGCTTCCTCACAGGGGGCCGGGACGAGCAGTACTTC
cdr3_aa: CASSFLTGGRDEQYF

d_call: TRBD1
clone_size: .
v_call: TRBV10-3
j_call: TRBJ2-7
cdr3_nt: TGTGCCATCAGCCCTTCTCACGGACAGGGCAGCTCCTACGAGCAGTACTTC
cdr3_aa: CAISPSHGQGSSYEQYF

d_call: .
clone_size: few
v_call: TRBV5-6
j_call: TRBJ2-5
cdr3_nt: TGTGCCAGCAGCTTGGTAGCCGAGACCCAGTACTTC
cdr3_aa: CASSLVAETQYF

d_call: .
clone_size: .
v_call: TRBV11-3
j_call: TRBJ2-1
cdr3_nt: TGTGCCAGCAAGTCTAGCGCTCACAATGAGCAGTTCTTC
cdr3_aa: CASKSSAHNEQFF

d_call: .
clone_size: .
v_call: TRBV5-6
j_call: TRBJ1-1
cdr3_nt: TGTGCCAGCAGCTTGGTCAGCAGGTACGCTGAAGCTTTCTTT
cdr3_aa: CASSLVSRYAEAFF

d_call: .
clone_size: .
v_call: TRBV14
j_call: TRBJ2-7
cdr3_nt: TGTGCCAGCAGCCACCGACAGACTCGGCAGAACTTC
cdr3_aa: CASSHRQTRQNF